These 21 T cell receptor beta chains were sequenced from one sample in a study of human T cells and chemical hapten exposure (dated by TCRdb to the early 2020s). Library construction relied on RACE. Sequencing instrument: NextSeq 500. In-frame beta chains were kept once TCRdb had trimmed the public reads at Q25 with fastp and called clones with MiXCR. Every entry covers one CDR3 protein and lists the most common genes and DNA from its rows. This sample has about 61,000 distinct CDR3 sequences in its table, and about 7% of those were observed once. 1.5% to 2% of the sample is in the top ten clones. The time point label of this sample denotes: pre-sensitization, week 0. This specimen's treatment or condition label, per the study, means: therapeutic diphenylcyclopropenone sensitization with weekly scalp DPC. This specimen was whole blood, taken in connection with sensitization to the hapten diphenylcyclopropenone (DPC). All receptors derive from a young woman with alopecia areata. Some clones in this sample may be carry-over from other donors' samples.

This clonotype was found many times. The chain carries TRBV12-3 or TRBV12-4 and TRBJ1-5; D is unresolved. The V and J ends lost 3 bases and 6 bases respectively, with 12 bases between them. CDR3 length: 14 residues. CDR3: CASSLVGMGQPQHF. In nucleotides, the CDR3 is TGTGCCAGCAGTTTGGTAGGGATGGGTCAGCCCCAGCATTTT.

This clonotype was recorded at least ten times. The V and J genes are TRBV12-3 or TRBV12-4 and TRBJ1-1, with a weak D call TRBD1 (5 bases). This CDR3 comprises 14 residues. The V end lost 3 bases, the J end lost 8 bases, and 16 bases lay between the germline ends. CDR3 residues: CASSFDVRGREAFF. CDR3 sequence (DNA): TGTGCCAGCAGTTTCGATGTGAGGGGACGGGAAGCTTTCTTT.

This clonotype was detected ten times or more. In DNA form, the CDR3 reads TGTGCCAGCAGTAGGATTAGCGGCTTCACAGATACGCAGTATTTT. Its translation: CASSRISGFTDTQYF. The genes are TRBV7-8 and TRBJ2-3, with D tentatively TRBD2 (6 bases). The CDR3 is 15 residues long. The V gene lost 6 bases and the J gene lost 2 bases, with 15 bases spanning the gap. CDR1 is SGHVS and CDR2 is FQNEAQ in the germline V gene. The complete variable domain, with remaining parts taken from reference TRBV7-8 and TRBJ2-3, reads GAGVSQSPRYKVAKRGQDVALRCDPISGHVSLFWYQQALGQGPEFLTYFQNEAQLDKSGLPSDRFFAERPEGSVSTLKIQRTQQEDSAVYLCASSRISGFTDTQYFGPGTRLTVL.

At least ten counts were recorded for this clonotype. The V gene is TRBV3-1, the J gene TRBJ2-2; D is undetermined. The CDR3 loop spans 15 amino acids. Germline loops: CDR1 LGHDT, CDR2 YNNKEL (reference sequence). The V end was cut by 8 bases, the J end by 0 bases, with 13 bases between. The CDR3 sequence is CASLDSSPNTGELFF. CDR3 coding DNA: TGTGCCAGCCTTGACTCCTCCCCGAACACCGGGGAGCTGTTTTTT.

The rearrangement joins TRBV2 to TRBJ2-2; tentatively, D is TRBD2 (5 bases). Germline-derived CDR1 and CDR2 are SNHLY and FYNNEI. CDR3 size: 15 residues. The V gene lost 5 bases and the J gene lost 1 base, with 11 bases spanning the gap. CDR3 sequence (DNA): TGTGCCAGCAGTCTTATAGAGGGGAACACCGGGGAGCTGTTTTTT. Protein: CASSLIEGNTGELFF.

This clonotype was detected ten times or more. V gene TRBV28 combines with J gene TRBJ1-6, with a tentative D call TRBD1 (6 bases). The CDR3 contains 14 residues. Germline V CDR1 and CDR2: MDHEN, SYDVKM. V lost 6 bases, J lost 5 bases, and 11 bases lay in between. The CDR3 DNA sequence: TGTGCCAGCAGAAACAGGGTCAATAATTCACCCCTCCACTTT. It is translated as CASRNRVNNSPLHF.

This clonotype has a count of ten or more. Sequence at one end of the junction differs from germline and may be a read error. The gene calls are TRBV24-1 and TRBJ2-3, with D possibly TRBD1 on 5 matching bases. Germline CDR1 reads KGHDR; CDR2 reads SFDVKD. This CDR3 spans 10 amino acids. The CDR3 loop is CATPTGRMGF. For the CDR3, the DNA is TGTGCCACCCCAACAGGCAGGATGGGTTTT.

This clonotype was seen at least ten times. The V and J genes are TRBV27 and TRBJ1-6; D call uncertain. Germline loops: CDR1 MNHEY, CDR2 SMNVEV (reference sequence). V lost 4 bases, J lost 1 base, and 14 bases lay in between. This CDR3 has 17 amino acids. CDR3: CASSSTPAASYNSPLHF. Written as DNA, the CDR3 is TGTGCCAGCAGTTCGACGCCCGCGGCTTCCTATAATTCACCCCTCCACTTT.

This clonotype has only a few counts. The CDR3 DNA sequence: TGTGCCAGCAGCTTAGGGGCCCGGGGGCCCGGTGAAAAACTGTTTTTT. This gives the protein CASSLGARGPGEKLFF. The chain couples TRBV11-2 to TRBJ1-4; the D gene is possibly TRBD1 (6 bases). Germline assignment: CDR1 SGHAT and CDR2 FQNNGV. CDR3 length: 16 residues. V was trimmed by 1 base and J by 7 bases, leaving 16 bases between them.

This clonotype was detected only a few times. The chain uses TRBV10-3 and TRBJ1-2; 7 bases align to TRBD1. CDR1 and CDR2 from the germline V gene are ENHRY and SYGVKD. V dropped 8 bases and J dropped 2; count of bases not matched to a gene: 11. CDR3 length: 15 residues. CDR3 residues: CAIGGRGQTNYGYTF. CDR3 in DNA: TGTGCCATCGGGGGGAGGGGGCAGACCAACTATGGCTACACCTTC.

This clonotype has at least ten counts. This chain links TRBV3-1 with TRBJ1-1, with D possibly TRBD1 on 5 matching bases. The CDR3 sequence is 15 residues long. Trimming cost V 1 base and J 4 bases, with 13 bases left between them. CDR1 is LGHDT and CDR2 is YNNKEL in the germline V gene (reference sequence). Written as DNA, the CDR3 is TGTGCCAGCAGCCAAGGAGGTATTACAGGCACTGAAGCTTTCTTT. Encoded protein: CASSQGGITGTEAFF. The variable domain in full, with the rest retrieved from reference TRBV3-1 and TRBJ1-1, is DTAVSQTPKYLVTQMGNDKSIKCEQNLGHDTMYWYKQDSKKFLKIMFSYNNKELIINETVPNRFSPKSPDKAHLNLHINSLELGDSAVYFCASSQGGITGTEAFFGQGTRLTVV.

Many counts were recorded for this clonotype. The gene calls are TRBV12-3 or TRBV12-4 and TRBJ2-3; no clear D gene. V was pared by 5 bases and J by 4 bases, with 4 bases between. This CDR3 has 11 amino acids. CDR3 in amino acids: CASSPSDTQYF. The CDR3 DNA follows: TGTGCCAGCAGTCCGTCAGATACGCAGTATTTT.

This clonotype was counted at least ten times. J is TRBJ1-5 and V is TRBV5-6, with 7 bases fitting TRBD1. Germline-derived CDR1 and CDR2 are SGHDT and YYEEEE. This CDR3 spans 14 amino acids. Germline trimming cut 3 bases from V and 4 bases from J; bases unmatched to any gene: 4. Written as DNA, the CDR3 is TGTGCCAGCAGCTACAGGGGAGGTAATCAGCCCCAGCATTTT. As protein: CASSYRGGNQPQHF.

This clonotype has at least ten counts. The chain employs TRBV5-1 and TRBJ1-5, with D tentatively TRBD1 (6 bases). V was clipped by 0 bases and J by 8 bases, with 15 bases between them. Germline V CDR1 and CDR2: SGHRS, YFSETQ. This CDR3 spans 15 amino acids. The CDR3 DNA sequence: TGCGCCAGCAGCTTGGAGCCAGGGGATTTCAAGCCCCAGCATTTT. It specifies CASSLEPGDFKPQHF.

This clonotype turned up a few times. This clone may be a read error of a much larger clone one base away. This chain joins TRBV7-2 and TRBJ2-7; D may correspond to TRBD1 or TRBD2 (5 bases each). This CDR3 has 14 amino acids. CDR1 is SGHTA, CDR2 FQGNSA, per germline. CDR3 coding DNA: TGTGTCAGCAGCCCGGGACCGCCGACCTACGAGCAGTACTTC. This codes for CVSSPGPPTYEQYF.

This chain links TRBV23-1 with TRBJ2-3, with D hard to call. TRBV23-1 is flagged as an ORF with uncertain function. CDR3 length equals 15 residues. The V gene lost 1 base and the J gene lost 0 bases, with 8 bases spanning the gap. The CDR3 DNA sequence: TGCGCCAGCAGTCAATTCCCCGCTAGCACAGATACGCAGTATTTT. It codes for CASSQFPASTDTQYF.

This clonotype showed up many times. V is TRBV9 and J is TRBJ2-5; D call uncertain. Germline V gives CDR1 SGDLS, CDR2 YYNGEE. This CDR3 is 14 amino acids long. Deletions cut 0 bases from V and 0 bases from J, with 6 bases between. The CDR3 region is CASSVGNNQETQYF. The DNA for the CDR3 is TGTGCCAGCAGCGTAGGAAATAACCAAGAGACCCAGTACTTC.

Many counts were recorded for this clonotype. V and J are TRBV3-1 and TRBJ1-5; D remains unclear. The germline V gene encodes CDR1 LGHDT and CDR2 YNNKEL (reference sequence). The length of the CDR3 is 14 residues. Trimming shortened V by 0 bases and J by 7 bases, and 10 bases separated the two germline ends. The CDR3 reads CASSQERVGQPQHF. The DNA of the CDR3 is TGTGCCAGCAGCCAAGAGAGGGTAGGCCAGCCCCAGCATTTT.

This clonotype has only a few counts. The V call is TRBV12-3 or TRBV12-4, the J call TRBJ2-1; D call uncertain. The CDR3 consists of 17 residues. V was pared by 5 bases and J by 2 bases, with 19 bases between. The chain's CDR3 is CASSPYSGHSPYNEQFF. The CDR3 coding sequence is TGTGCCAGCAGTCCTTACTCCGGTCACAGTCCCTACAATGAGCAGTTCTTC.

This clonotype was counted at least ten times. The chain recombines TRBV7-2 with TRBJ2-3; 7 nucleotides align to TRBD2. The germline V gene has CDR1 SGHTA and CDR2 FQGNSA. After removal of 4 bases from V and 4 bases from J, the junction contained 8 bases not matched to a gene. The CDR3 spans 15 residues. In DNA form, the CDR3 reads TGTGCCAGCAGCTCAAGCGGGAACCCACCAGATACGCAGTATTTT. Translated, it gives CASSSSGNPPDTQYF.

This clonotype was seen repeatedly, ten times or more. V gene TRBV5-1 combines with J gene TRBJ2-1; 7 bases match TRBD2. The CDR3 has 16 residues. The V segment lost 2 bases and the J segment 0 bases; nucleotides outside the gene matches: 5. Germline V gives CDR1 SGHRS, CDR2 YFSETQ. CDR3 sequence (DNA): TGCGCCAGCAGCTTACGGGGAGGGAGCTCCTACAATGAGCAGTTCTTC. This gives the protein CASSLRGGSSYNEQFF.